Below are 24 T cell receptor beta chains sequenced from a single sample in a study of response to subunit inactivated influenza vaccine. Each CDR3 protein gets one entry after TCRdb re-called the RT-PCR reads with MiXCR. The table shows about 500,000 distinct CDR3 sequences, with more than 15% occurring only once. This specimen consisted of CD4+ T cells sorted from PBMCs, obtained roughly 24 months after vaccination. These receptors all stem from a man aged 50 to 75 who received an inactivated influenza vaccine.

CDR3 nucleotide sequence: TGTGCCAGCAGCTTATACATCCCAACTAATGAAAAACTGTTTTTT. This gives the protein CASSLYIPTNEKLFF. The J gene is TRBJ1-4, the V gene TRBV7-8; D gene unclear. The CDR3 is 15 residues long. The V gene's germline CDR1 is SGHVS and CDR2 FQNEAQ. Trimming took off 2 bases at V and 0 bases at J, with 7 bases between the two ends.

This clonotype was observed a few times. This sequence joins TRBV4-1 and TRBJ2-7; D gene ambiguous. Germline-derived CDR1 and CDR2 are MGHRA and YSYEKL. CDR3 size: 15 residues. V was trimmed by 0 bases and J by 0 bases, leaving 9 bases between them. CDR3 in DNA: TGCGCCAGCAGCCAAGATTTGCAGCTCTCCTACGAGCAGTACTTC. Its translation is CASSQDLQLSYEQYF.

This clonotype has just a few counts. The chain uses TRBV3-1 and TRBJ1-4; D is possibly TRBD1 (5 bases). CDR3 length: 15 amino acids. The V and J ends lost 3 bases and 6 bases respectively, with 14 bases between them. The germline CDR1 and CDR2 sequences are LGHDT and YNNKEL (reference sequence). In DNA form, the CDR3 reads TGTGCCAGCAGCCATGCCGGGACCGCAGATGAAAAACTGTTTTTT. Protein: CASSHAGTADEKLFF.

This clonotype has just a few counts. The gene calls are TRBV20-1 and TRBJ2-1; D may be TRBD2 (7 bases). The CDR3 sequence is 14 residues long. CDR1 and CDR2 from the germline V gene are DFQATT and SNEGSKA (reference sequence). V lost 2 bases and J lost 5, with 13 bases in between. In nucleotides, the CDR3 is TGCAGTGCTAGAAGAGGGGGGGCCGACAATGAGCAGTTCTTC. This translates into CSARRGGADNEQFF.

The chain employs TRBV11-3 and TRBJ2-1, with 7 bases that match TRBD2. Germline-derived CDR1 and CDR2 are SGHNT and YENEEA. The V segment lost 1 base and the J segment 1 base; nucleotides outside the gene matches: 7. The CDR3 has 17 amino acids. As DNA, the CDR3 is TGTGCCAGCAGCTTAGCATGGGCTAGCGGTTCCTACAATGAGCAGTTCTTC. It codes for CASSLAWASGSYNEQFF.

Many counts were recorded for this clonotype. V and J are TRBV6-1 and TRBJ1-2; D is uncertain. CDR1 is MNHNS and CDR2 is SASEGT in the germline V gene. The CDR3 is made up of 15 amino acids. With 2 bases removed from V and 6 bases from J, the gap between germline ends came to 16 bases. The CDR3 DNA sequence: TGTGCCAGCAGTGAAACCAGCGTAGGGTTTAATGGCTACACCTTC. This sequence encodes CASSETSVGFNGYTF.

This clonotype was recorded a few times. V gene TRBV7-9 combines with J gene TRBJ1-1; D possibly corresponds to TRBD1 (5 bases). This CDR3 has 14 amino acids. Germline CDR1 and CDR2: SEHNR and FQNEAQ (reference sequence). V was pared by 5 bases and J by 5 bases, with 15 bases between. The CDR3 is CASSLRDASTEAFF. The CDR3 nucleotides read TGTGCCAGCAGCCTCCGGGACGCTTCGACTGAAGCTTTCTTT.

The genes are TRBV12-3 or TRBV12-4 and TRBJ2-5, with 8 positions matching TRBD2. The CDR3 extends over 13 amino acids. Trimming cost V 6 bases and J 2 bases; bases outside gene matches: 2. CDR3 DNA sequence: TGTGCCAGCAGCATAGCGGGGCAAGAGACCCAGTACTTC. This sequence encodes CASSIAGQETQYF.

This clonotype has more than one count but fewer than ten. J is TRBJ2-2 and V is TRBV7-2; 9 bases fit TRBD1. CDR1 is SGHTA and CDR2 is FQGNSA in the germline V gene. This CDR3 comprises 15 residues. V was clipped by 5 bases and J by 6 bases; unmatched bases: 7. The CDR3 bases are TGTGCCAGCAGCAAGCCGGGACAGGGTGCCGGGGAGCTGTTTTTT. It specifies CASSKPGQGAGELFF. Complete variable domain (other parts from reference TRBV7-2 and TRBJ2-2): GAGVSQSPSNKVTEKGKDVELRCDPISGHTALYWYRQSLGQGLEFLIYFQGNSAPDKSGLPSDRFSAERTGGSVSTLTIQRTQQEDSAVYLCASSKPGQGAGELFFGEGSRLTVL.

This clonotype has only a few counts. J is TRBJ2-1 and V is TRBV6-6; the match to TRBD2 covers 8 bases. CDR3 size: 13 residues. Germline CDR1 reads MNHNY; CDR2 reads SVGAGI (reference sequence). The V and J ends lost 6 bases and 10 bases, in that order; junction bases with no gene match: 8. The CDR3 nucleotides read TGTGCCAGCAGACTAGCGGAGACGGGGGAGCAGTTCTTC. Translation: CASRLAETGEQFF.

CDR3 residues: CASSYSGWSEETQYF. The CDR3 DNA reads TGTGCCAGCAGTTACTCGGGGTGGTCTGAAGAGACCCAGTACTTC. The genes are TRBV6-5 and TRBJ2-5; D unclear. V was cut by 0 bases and J by 3 bases, with 11 bases left in between. The CDR3 spans 15 residues. Germline CDR1 MNHEY, CDR2 SVGAGI.

This clonotype has at least ten counts. This sequence joins TRBV2 and TRBJ2-7, with D perhaps matching TRBD1 (6 bases). V was cut by 8 bases and J by 3 bases, with 14 bases left in between. This CDR3 has 13 residues. The germline V gene has CDR1 SNHLY and CDR2 FYNNEI. The CDR3 loop is CASQIGQFYEQYF. In DNA form, the CDR3 reads TGTGCCAGCCAGATCGGACAGTTCTACGAGCAGTACTTC.

This clonotype was observed a few times. The chain employs TRBV20-1 and TRBJ2-7, with D hard to call. This CDR3 comprises 15 residues. V was clipped by 2 bases and J by 1 base, with 15 bases between them. In germline, CDR1 is DFQATT, CDR2 SNEGSKA (reference sequence). This CDR3 reads CSARSPLAVSYEQYF. The CDR3 nucleotides are TGCAGTGCTAGATCTCCGCTGGCCGTATCCTACGAGCAGTACTTC.

This clonotype was seen only once. The chain joins TRBV5-1 to TRBJ1-5; D is undetermined. Germline V gene sequence: CDR1 SGHRS, CDR2 YFSETQ. The CDR3 is 15 amino acids. Deletions cut 2 bases from V and 3 bases from J, with 12 bases between. CDR3 in DNA: TGCGCCAGCAGCTTAACCGGGCATGTCAATCAGCCCCAGCATTTT. Its translation: CASSLTGHVNQPQHF.

Ten or more counts support this clonotype. CDR3 nucleotide sequence: TGTGCCAGCAGATGGGACAGCACAACTAATGAAAAACTGTTTTTT. Residues: CASRWDSTTNEKLFF. The chain is built from TRBV28 and TRBJ1-4, with TRBD1 matching over 7 bases. With 6 bases clipped from V and 0 bases from J, the junction kept 4 bases outside the gene matches. The CDR3 runs to 15 residues. Germline-derived CDR1 and CDR2 are MDHEN and SYDVKM.

The chain has TRBV12-3 or TRBV12-4 and TRBJ1-1; D gene unclear. V was cut by 3 bases and J by 1 base, with 21 bases left in between. The CDR3 loop spans 18 amino acids. The CDR3 loop is CASSFFGTGRVSNTEAFF. The CDR3 nucleotides read TGTGCCAGCAGTTTTTTTGGAACGGGGAGGGTCTCGAACACTGAAGCTTTCTTT.

V is TRBV6-1 and J is TRBJ2-7; no definite D call. V lost 6 bases and J 0 bases, leaving 9 bases between the germline ends. CDR1 and CDR2 from the germline V gene are MNHNS and SASEGT. The length of the CDR3 is 13 residues. As DNA, the CDR3 is TGTGCCAGCAGGGAGACGGCCTCCTACGAGCAGTACTTC. It codes for CASRETASYEQYF.

The sample holds a few counts of this clonotype. The chain joins TRBV29-1 to TRBJ2-1; perhaps TRBD2 as D (7 bases). The CDR3 is 16 amino acids. Trimming removed 5 bases from V and 0 bases from J, with 17 bases in between. CDR1 and CDR2 (germline): SQVTM, ANQGSEA. The CDR3, as DNA: TGCAGCGTTCCGCGGGCGGGGGCTCTCTCCTACAATGAGCAGTTCTTC. Translating gives CSVPRAGALSYNEQFF.

This clonotype has ten or more counts. The chain couples TRBV18 to TRBJ2-3, with unresolved D. Trimming took off 8 bases at V and 3 bases at J, with 9 bases between the two ends. CDR1 KGHSH and CDR2 LQKENI come from the germline V gene. CDR3 length: 12 amino acids. The CDR3 protein is CASSPPTDTQYF. In DNA, the CDR3 is TGTGCCAGCAGCCCGCCAACAGATACGCAGTATTTT.

The chain combines TRBV18 with TRBJ2-5; D is uncertain. The CDR3 runs to 13 residues. With 0 bases removed from V and 5 bases from J, the gap between germline ends came to 7 bases. Germline V lookup: CDR1 KGHSH, CDR2 LQKENI. DNA for the CDR3: TGTGCCAGCTCACCACCGGTTTTGGAGACCCAGTACTTC. This translates into CASSPPVLETQYF.

This chain connects TRBV10-3 to TRBJ2-3; 7 bases line up with TRBD2. Germline V gene lookup returns CDR1 ENHRY and CDR2 SYGVKD. This CDR3 has 18 residues. Trimming removed 3 bases from V and 4 bases from J; junction bases left unmatched: 16. The CDR3 nucleotides are TGTGCCATCAGTGACCCCCGAGGGGAAGCGGGACCCCCAGATACGCAGTATTTT. The encoded protein is CAISDPRGEAGPPDTQYF.

This clonotype was seen a handful of times. This rearrangement joins TRBV7-2 to TRBJ2-3; no clear D gene. The V gene's germline CDR1 is SGHTA and CDR2 FQGNSA. The CDR3 extends over 14 amino acids. Trimming pared 1 base from V and 2 bases from J, leaving 7 bases between. The CDR3 region is CASSLDYHTDTQYF. In nucleotides, the CDR3 is TGTGCCAGCAGCTTAGACTACCACACAGATACGCAGTATTTT. Based on the CDR3 plus reference TRBV7-2 and TRBJ2-3, the full variable domain is GAGVSQSPSNKVTEKGKDVELRCDPISGHTALYWYRQSLGQGLEFLIYFQGNSAPDKSGLPSDRFSAERTGGSVSTLTIQRTQQEDSAVYLCASSLDYHTDTQYFGPGTRLTVL.

The CDR3 coding sequence is TGTGCCAGCAGCGTAGTAGGCTTGGACACCGGGGAGCTGTTTTTT. This sequence encodes CASSVVGLDTGELFF. The genes are TRBV9 and TRBJ2-2; D gene unclear. The CDR3 runs 15 residues. Germline V gene sequence: CDR1 SGDLS, CDR2 YYNGEE. V was trimmed by 0 bases and J by 3 bases, leaving 9 bases between them. The full variable domain, completed using reference TRBV9 and TRBJ2-2, is DSGVTQTPKHLITATGQRVTLRCSPRSGDLSVYWYQQSLDQGLQFLIQYYNGEERAKGNILERFSAQQFPDLHSELNLSSLELGDSALYFCASSVVGLDTGELFFGEGSRLTVL.

V and J are TRBV28 and TRBJ1-5, with 10 bases aligning to TRBD1. V gave up 6 bases and J gave up 2 bases; unmatched junction bases: 4. Germline lookup yields CDR1 MDHEN and CDR2 SYDVKM. The length of the CDR3 is 15 residues. DNA of the CDR3: TGTGCCAGCAGGACAGGGGGCTCTGGCAATCAGCCCCAGCATTTT. Protein product: CASRTGGSGNQPQHF.